One sample yielded the 14 T cell receptor beta chains listed below, sequenced in a study of blood T cell repertoires in COVID-19. Repertoires were generated with immunoSEQ multiplex PCR, while TCRdb's copy carries only in-frame clones and drops some. The sample holds fewer than 200,000 clones, about 81% seen once. The sample was peripheral blood. The receptors here all came from a woman between 65 and 79 years old with acute or convalescent COVID-19.

This clone was detected ten times or more. CDR3 DNA: TGTGCCAGCAGTGCCAGCTACGAGCAGTACTTC. It translates to CASSASYEQYF. This sequence joins TRBV2 and TRBJ2-7; D is uncertain. Germline V gene data show CDR1 as SNHLY and CDR2 as FYNNEI. The CDR3 spans 11 residues. Trimming removed 4 bases from V and 3 bases from J, with 4 bases in between.

This chain links TRBV6-5 with TRBJ1-2; TRBD1 is a possible D gene (5 bases). The germline V gene has CDR1 MNHEY and CDR2 SVGAGI. V was pared by 0 bases and J by 8 bases, with 10 bases between. CDR3 length: 13 residues. Here the CDR3 DNA reads TGTGCCAGCAGTTACTCACCCGGGGGAGGCTACACCTTC. Its translation is CASSYSPGGGYTF.

V gene TRBV30 combines with J gene TRBJ1-2; 10 nucleotides line up with TRBD1. The CDR3 runs 15 residues. Germline trimming cut 1 base from V and 2 bases from J; bases unmatched to any gene: 4. Germline V gene data show CDR1 as GTSNPN and CDR2 as SVGIG (reference sequence). CDR3 DNA sequence: TGTGCCTGGAGTGCCGGGACAGGGGCAAACTATGGCTACACCTTC. It codes for CAWSAGTGANYGYTF.

The chain combines TRBV7-2 with TRBJ2-3; 8 bases are a match to TRBD1. Unmatched junction bases numbered 0, after V lost 0 bases and J lost 1 base. Germline V CDR1 and CDR2: SGHTA, FQGNSA. CDR3 length: 15 residues. In DNA form, the CDR3 reads TGTGCCAGCAGCTTAGCGGGACAGGGCACAGATACGCAGTATTTT. Translated: CASSLAGQGTDTQYF.

The chain joins TRBV9 to TRBJ1-3, with a tentative D call TRBD1 (6 bases). Trimming removed 4 bases at V and 3 bases at J, with 17 bases between. The CDR3 totals 16 residues. Per the germline V gene, CDR1 is SGDLS and CDR2 is YYNGEE. The CDR3 loop is CASSPGGGRGGNTIYF. Written as DNA, the CDR3 is TGTGCCAGCAGCCCCGGGGGGGGCAGGGGTGGAAACACCATATATTTT.

As DNA, the CDR3 is TGTGCCACCAGTGGTCAGGTAAACCTGGAGACCCAGTACTTC. Its translation: CATSGQVNLETQYF. This chain connects TRBV24-1 to TRBJ2-5; D not resolved. Germline V gene sequence: CDR1 KGHDR, CDR2 SFDVKD. The CDR3 runs 14 residues. The germline V and J ends were trimmed by 5 bases and 5 bases, with 14 bases remaining between them.

On this clone itself: Different DNA sequences within this sample yield the same CDR3. The gene calls are TRBV4-1 and TRBJ2-7; D might be TRBD1 (5 bases). V shed 4 bases and J shed 3 bases, with 10 bases lying between them. CDR1 is MGHRA, CDR2 YSYEKL, per germline. This CDR3 contains 13 residues. Written as DNA, the CDR3 is TGCGCCAGCAGCCGCGACAGTTACTACGAGCAGTACTTC. Residues: CASSRDSYYEQYF.

This clone was picked up a small number of times. The rearrangement links TRBV30 to TRBJ1-1; D is ambiguous. The germline V gene has CDR1 GTSNPN and CDR2 SVGIG (reference sequence). Trimming pared 8 bases from V and 1 base from J, leaving 8 bases between. CDR3 length: 11 residues. As DNA, the CDR3 is TGTGCCGGGGAGAGGAACACTGAAGCTTTCTTT. It encodes CAGERNTEAFF.

The chain has TRBV30 and TRBJ2-4, with D possibly TRBD1 on 5 matching bases. V was trimmed by 5 bases and J by 0 bases, leaving 14 bases between them. This CDR3 has 15 amino acids. Looked up from germline, CDR1 is GTSNPN and CDR2 is SVGIG (reference sequence). The CDR3 is CAWARLQGAKNIQYF. The DNA of the CDR3 is TGTGCCTGGGCCCGACTCCAGGGAGCCAAAAACATTCAGTACTTC. Combining the CDR3 with reference TRBV30 and TRBJ2-4 gives the whole variable domain SQTIHQWPATLVQPVGSPLSLECTVEGTSNPNLYWYRQAAGRGLQLLFYSVGIGQISSEVPQNLSASRPQDRQFILSSKKLLLSDSGFYLCAWARLQGAKNIQYFGAGTRLSVL.

This chain links TRBV9 with TRBJ1-5; TRBD1 is a possible D gene (6 bases). The CDR3 sequence is 15 residues long. Germline loops: CDR1 SGDLS, CDR2 YYNGEE. V lost 4 bases and J lost 5, with 16 bases in between. For the CDR3, the DNA is TGTGCCAGCAGCCCCGGGGGGGGCGCAGATCAGCCCCAGCATTTT. Protein sequence: CASSPGGGADQPQHF.

The CDR3 loop is CSVGGGQGETQYF. For the CDR3, the DNA is TGCAGCGTTGGGGGAGGACAGGGGGAGACCCAGTACTTC. The chain uses TRBV29-1 and TRBJ2-5; 9 nucleotides line up with TRBD1. CDR3 length: 13 residues. V was clipped by 4 bases and J by 5 bases; unmatched bases: 5. Germline V gene sequence: CDR1 SQVTM, CDR2 ANQGSEA.

This clone was seen a single time. This chain links TRBV19 with TRBJ1-1; 10 positions match TRBD1. With V trimmed by 7 bases and J by 5 bases, 4 bases remained unmatched. The CDR3 has 13 amino acids. Germline V gives CDR1 LNHDA, CDR2 SQIVND (reference sequence). The CDR3 DNA is TGTGCCAGTATAAGACAGGGGGCGACTGAAGCTTTCTTT. It encodes CASIRQGATEAFF.

The CDR3 is CASSQGTGGDQPQHF. The CDR3 DNA reads as TGCGCCAGCAGCCAGGGAACAGGGGGTGATCAGCCCCAGCATTTT. This chain links TRBV4-3 with TRBJ1-5; 8 positions agree with TRBD1. CDR1 is LGHNA and CDR2 is YSLEER in the germline V gene. V shed 3 bases, J shed 5 bases, and the junction held 6 bases outside the gene matches. This CDR3 contains 15 residues.

The chain carries TRBV5-4 and TRBJ2-2, with TRBD2 identical over 9 bases. From germline, CDR1 is SGHNT and CDR2 YYREEE (reference sequence). This CDR3 is 17 amino acids long. V shed 0 bases, J shed 1 base, and the junction held 4 bases outside the gene matches. The DNA of the CDR3 is TGTGCCAGCAGCTTGGAGGGACTAGCTAAGAACACCGGGGAGCTGTTTTTT. Translating gives CASSLEGLAKNTGELFF.